This TCR beta chain was sequenced during a study of blood T cell repertoires in COVID-19. The protocol was immunoSEQ multiplex PCR, while the TCRdb copy is restricted to in-frame clones and leaves out a portion. The repertoire has about 55,000 clones, around 86% of them found once; the top ten carry around 23%. V was pared by 3 bases and J by 0 bases, with 10 bases between. CDR3 size: 15 residues. Germline CDR1 is SGHRS and CDR2 is YFSETQ. This clone rates as large. The V gene is TRBV5-1, the J gene TRBJ1-3; D unclear. The sequence was obtained from a woman at least 80 years old with acute or convalescent COVID-19. The sample consisted of peripheral blood. The CDR3 nucleotides read TGCGCCAGCAGCTCGACGAGCGTCTCTGGAAACACCATATATTTT. It encodes CASSSTSVSGNTIYF.